The T cell receptor beta chain under discussion was sequenced for a study of shared clonotypes between healthy human individuals. Profiling relied on immunoSEQ multiplex PCR, and the TCRdb table lists in-frame clones only, not all of them. The table includes some 2,500,000 clones, 85% to 95% detected once. To note about this clone: Other DNA sequences within the sample encode an identical CDR3.

Germline V lookup: CDR1 SGHRS, CDR2 YFSETQ. V lost 4 bases to trimming and J lost 4 bases, with 11 bases between them. CDR3 length: 14 residues. Source material: naive CD4+ T cells from PBMCs. The subset denotes: CD45RA+ positively selected. V is TRBV5-1 and J is TRBJ1-4; possibly TRBD1 for D (5 bases). This receptor was identified in a young man in good health. Some clones in this sample may be carry-over from other donors' samples. CDR3 sequence (DNA): TGCGCCAGCAGCGCGGGACGCAGTAATGAAAAACTGTTTTTT. This encodes CASSAGRSNEKLFF. The whole variable domain, remainder taken from reference TRBV5-1 and TRBJ1-4, is KAGVTQTPRYLIKTRGQQVTLSCSPISGHRSVSWYQQTPGQGLQFLFEYFSETQRNKGNFPGRFSGRQFSNSRSEMNVSTLELGDSALYLCASSAGRSNEKLFFGSGTQLSVL.